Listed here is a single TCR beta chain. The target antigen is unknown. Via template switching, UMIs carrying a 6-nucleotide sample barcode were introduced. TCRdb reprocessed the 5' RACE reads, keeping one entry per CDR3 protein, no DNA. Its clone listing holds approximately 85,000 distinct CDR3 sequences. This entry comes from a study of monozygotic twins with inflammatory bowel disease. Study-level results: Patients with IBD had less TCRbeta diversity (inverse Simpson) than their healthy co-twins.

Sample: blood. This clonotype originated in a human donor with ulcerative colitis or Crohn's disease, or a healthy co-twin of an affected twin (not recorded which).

Here the CDR3 reads CASSPPTGANVLTF. The rearrangement uses TRBV18 and TRBJ2-6. The CDR3 length is 14 residues. Germline-derived CDR1 and CDR2 are KGHSH and LQKENI.